This T cell receptor (beta chain) came from a study of blood T cell repertoires in COVID-19. Across the whole study: The samples span acute and convalescent COVID-19 from the United States, Italy and Spain.

Recruits, aged about 18 to 90 years, lived in 24 US areas. Cohort assignment relied on participant-reported clinical history. During the 2 weeks before they entered the study, exposed participants had met someone with a PCR-confirmed or clinician-diagnosed COVID-19 case. V gave up 0 bases and J gave up 7 bases, with 15 bases separating them. Per germline, CDR1 KGHSH and CDR2 LQKENI. The CDR3 loop spans 16 amino acids. Repertoires were generated with immunoSEQ multiplex PCR, while TCRdb's copy carries only in-frame clones and drops some. The data contain around 400,000 clones, approximately 90% of them singletons.

Material for sequencing was PBMCs or T cells enriched from blood (not recorded which). The source is a woman aged 40-49 years who had been exposed to COVID-19. The V gene is TRBV18, the J gene TRBJ2-2, with TRBD1 as a possible D gene (7 bases). CDR3 in amino acids: CASSPPGQGGDGELFF. The DNA of the CDR3 is TGTGCCAGCTCACCACCCGGCCAGGGGGGAGACGGGGAGCTGTTTTTT.